The present T cell receptor beta chain was sequenced within a study of shared clonotypes between healthy human individuals. Study overall: Per-donor plates numbered three CD4 naive, three CD4 memory, two CD8 naive and one CD8 memory. Regarding the study as a whole: The sharing of about 5.3% of naive CD4 clonotypes was seen across a handful of donors. Sequencing depth was a factor that was expected to affect clonotype sharing among donors.

Everyone who donated was a Caucasian adult who lived in Nashville, Tennessee. Only in-frame clones appear in the TCRdb table, and some are missing; sequencing was by immunoSEQ multiplex PCR. Of more than 2,000,000 clones in the sample, over 85% are singletons; the top ten hold over 0.12%. As to this clone: Its antigen remains unidentified.

The V gene lost 0 bases and the J gene lost 4 bases, with 18 bases spanning the gap. The CDR3 is made up of 17 amino acids. Germline V CDR1 and CDR2: SGDLS, YYNGEE. V and J are TRBV9 and TRBJ2-3; D is ambiguous. What was sequenced was naive CD4+ T cells sorted from blood. Subset described: CD45RA+ positively selected. The origin of this receptor is a man between 18 and 35 years old in good health. The CDR3 DNA reads as TGTGCCAGCAGCGTAGTCCCAGTTTCTCGGAGTCCAGATACGCAGTATTTT. Encoded protein: CASSVVPVSRSPDTQYF.